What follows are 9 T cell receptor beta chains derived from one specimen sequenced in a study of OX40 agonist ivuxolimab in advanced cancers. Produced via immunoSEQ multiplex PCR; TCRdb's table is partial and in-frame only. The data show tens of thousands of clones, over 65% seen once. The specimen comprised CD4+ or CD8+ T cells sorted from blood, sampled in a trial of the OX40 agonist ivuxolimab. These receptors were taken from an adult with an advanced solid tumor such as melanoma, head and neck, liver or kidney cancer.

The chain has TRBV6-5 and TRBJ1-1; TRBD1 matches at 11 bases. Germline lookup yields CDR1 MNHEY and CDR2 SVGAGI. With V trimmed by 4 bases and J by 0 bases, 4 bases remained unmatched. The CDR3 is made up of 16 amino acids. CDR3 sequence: CASSWDRGRVNTEAFF. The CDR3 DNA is TGTGCCAGCAGTTGGGACAGGGGGAGGGTGAACACTGAAGCTTTCTTT.

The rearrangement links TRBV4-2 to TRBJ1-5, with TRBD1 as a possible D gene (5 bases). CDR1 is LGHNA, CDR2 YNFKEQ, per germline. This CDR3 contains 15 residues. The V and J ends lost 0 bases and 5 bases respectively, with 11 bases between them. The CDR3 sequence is CASSQEWPGHQPQHF. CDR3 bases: TGTGCCAGCAGCCAAGAATGGCCAGGGCATCAGCCCCAGCATTTT.

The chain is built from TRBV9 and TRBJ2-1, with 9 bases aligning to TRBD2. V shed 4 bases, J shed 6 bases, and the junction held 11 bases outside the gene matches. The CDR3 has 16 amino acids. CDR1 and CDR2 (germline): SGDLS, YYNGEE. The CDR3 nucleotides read TGTGCCAGCAGCACGACTAGCGGATCAACTACCAATGAGCAGTTCTTC. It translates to CASSTTSGSTTNEQFF.

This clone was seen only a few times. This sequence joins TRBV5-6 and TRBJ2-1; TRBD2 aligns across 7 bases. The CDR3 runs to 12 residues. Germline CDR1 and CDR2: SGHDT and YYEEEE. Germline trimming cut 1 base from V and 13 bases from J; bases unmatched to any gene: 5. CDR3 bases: TGTGCCAGCAGCTTGAGCGGGACCACCCAGTTCTTC. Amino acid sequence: CASSLSGTTQFF.

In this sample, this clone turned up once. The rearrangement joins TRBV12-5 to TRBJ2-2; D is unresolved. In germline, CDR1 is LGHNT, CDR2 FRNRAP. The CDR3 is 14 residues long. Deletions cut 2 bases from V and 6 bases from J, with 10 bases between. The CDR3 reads CASGLTEAAGELFF. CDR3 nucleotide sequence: TGTGCTAGTGGTTTGACAGAGGCTGCCGGGGAGCTGTTTTTT.

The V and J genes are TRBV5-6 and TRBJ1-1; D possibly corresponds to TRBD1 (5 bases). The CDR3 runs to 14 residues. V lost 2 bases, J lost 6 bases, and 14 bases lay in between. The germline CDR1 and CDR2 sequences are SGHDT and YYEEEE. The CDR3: CASSLWGTGAEAFF. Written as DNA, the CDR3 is TGTGCCAGCAGCTTATGGGGGACGGGAGCTGAAGCTTTCTTT.

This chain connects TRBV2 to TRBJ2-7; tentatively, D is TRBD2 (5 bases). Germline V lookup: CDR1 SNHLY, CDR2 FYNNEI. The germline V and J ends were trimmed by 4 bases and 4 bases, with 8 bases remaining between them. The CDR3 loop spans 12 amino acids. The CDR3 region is CASSAGVYEQYF. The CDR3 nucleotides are TGTGCCAGCAGTGCCGGGGTTTACGAGCAGTACTTC.

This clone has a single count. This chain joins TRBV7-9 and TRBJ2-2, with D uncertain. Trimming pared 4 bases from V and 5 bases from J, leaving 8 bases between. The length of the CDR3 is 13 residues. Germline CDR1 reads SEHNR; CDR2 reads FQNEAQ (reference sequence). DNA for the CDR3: TGTGCCAGCAGCTACGGTGGGACCGGGGAGCTGTTTTTT. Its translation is CASSYGGTGELFF. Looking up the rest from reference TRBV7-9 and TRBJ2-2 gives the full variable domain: DTGVSQNPRHKITKRGQNVTFRCDPISEHNRLYWYRQTLGQGPEFLTYFQNEAQLEKSRLLSDRFSAERPKGSFSTLEIQRTEQGDSAMYLCASSYGGTGELFFGEGSRLTVL.

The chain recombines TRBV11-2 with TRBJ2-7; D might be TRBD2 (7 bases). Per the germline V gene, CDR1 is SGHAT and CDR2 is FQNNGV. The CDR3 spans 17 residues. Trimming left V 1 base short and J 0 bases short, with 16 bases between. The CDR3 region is CASSLGGGQGSSYEQYF. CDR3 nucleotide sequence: TGTGCCAGCAGCTTAGGCGGGGGCCAGGGCAGCTCCTACGAGCAGTACTTC. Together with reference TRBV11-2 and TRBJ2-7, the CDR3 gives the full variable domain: EAGVAQSPRYKIIEKRQSVAFWCNPISGHATLYWYQQILGQGPKLLIQFQNNGVVDDSQLPKDRFSAERLKGVDSTLKIQPAKLEDSAVYLCASSLGGGQGSSYEQYFGPGTRLTVT.